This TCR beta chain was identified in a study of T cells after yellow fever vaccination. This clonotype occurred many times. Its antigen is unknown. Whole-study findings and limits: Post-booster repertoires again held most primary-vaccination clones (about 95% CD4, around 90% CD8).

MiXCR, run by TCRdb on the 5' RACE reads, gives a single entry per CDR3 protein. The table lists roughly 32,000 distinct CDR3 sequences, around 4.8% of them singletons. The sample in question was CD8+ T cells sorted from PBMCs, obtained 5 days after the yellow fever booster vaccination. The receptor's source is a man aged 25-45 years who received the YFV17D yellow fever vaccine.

The CDR3 bases are TGCGCCAGCAGCCCCCCCGGGGGGGCCGAGCAGTACTTC. Protein: CASSPPGGAEQYF. The rearrangement uses TRBV4-1 and TRBJ2-7; 8 nucleotides line up with TRBD2. Per germline, CDR1 MGHRA and CDR2 YSYEKL. The CDR3 length is 13 residues. V was clipped by 4 bases and J by 6 bases; unmatched bases: 5.